This T cell receptor (beta chain) was identified during a study of Ad26.COV2.S vaccination and SARS-CoV-2 variants. Treatment given: about 20 received Ad26.COV2.S at low or high dose, single or two shots; roughly five received placebo; per-sample allocation not given. Repertoires come from day 63 after the first vaccine or placebo injection. Whoever gave the sample was an adult aged 18-55 years in Boston. Sequencing was performed with immunoSEQ multiplex PCR; in TCRdb, only in-frame clones are kept and a portion is missing. Of 300,000 to 350,000 clones in the sample, roughly 90% were seen once. The CDR3 loop spans 14 amino acids. Trimming removed 10 bases at V and 0 bases at J, with 16 bases between. Germline CDR1 SGHKS, CDR2 YYEKEE (reference sequence).

The chain uses TRBV5-5 and TRBJ1-1; D is possibly TRBD1 (6 bases). The source of this sequence is a person between 18 and 65 years old who received the Ad26.COV2.S COVID-19 vaccine or a placebo. The sample in question was peripheral blood, obtained in a trial of Ad26.COV2.S vaccine versus placebo. CDR3 nucleotide sequence: TGTGCCTGCAAAACAGGGACTTTGAACACTGAAGCTTTCTTT. This gives the protein CACKTGTLNTEAFF.